Listed below are T cell receptor beta chains from one sample, sequenced in a study of Ad26.COV2.S vaccination and SARS-CoV-2 variants. The data were produced by immunoSEQ multiplex PCR, yet TCRdb's version contains in-frame clones alone and is incomplete. The data show approximately 500,000 clones, with around nine tenths seen just once and about 13% held by the top ten. Material: peripheral blood, obtained in a trial of Ad26.COV2.S vaccine versus placebo. These receptors were obtained from a person aged 18-60 years who received the Ad26.COV2.S COVID-19 vaccine or a placebo. Both conserved end residues are part of each CDR3. D genes are given only for firm matches. A clone size is listed for some rows: how often the clone was seen (once, few, many), or a class if it is expanded.

D gene: NA
J gene: TRBJ1-4
clone size: NA
V gene: TRBV4-2
CDR3 protein: CASSQVPGGNEKLFF
CDR3 DNA: TGTGCCAGCAGCCAAGTACCCGGGGGTAATGAAAAACTGTTTTTT

D gene: NA
J gene: TRBJ1-3
clone size: few
V gene: TRBV10-3
CDR3 protein: CAIGSGNTIYF
CDR3 DNA: TGTGCCATCGGCTCTGGAAACACCATATATTTT

D gene: NA
J gene: TRBJ2-3
clone size: once
V gene: TRBV3-1/TRBV3-2
CDR3 protein: CASSQGRTDTQYF
CDR3 DNA: TGTGCCAGCAGCCAAGGGCGCACAGATACGCAGTATTTT

D gene: TRBD1
J gene: TRBJ1-1
clone size: NA
V gene: TRBV4-2
CDR3 protein: CASSQAGGGTEAFF
CDR3 DNA: TGTGCCAGCAGCCAAGCAGGGGGCGGCACTGAAGCTTTCTTT

D gene: NA
J gene: TRBJ2-7
clone size: NA
V gene: TRBV6-1
CDR3 protein: CASSEGRVSRGEQYF
CDR3 DNA: TGTGCCAGCAGTGAAGGGCGGGTTTCCAGGGGCGAGCAGTACTTC

D gene: NA
J gene: TRBJ2-5
clone size: NA
V gene: TRBV4-1
CDR3 protein: CASSQESGNRRETQYF
CDR3 DNA: TGCGCCAGCAGCCAAGAATCCGGTAACCGGCGAGAGACCCAGTACTTC

D gene: NA
J gene: TRBJ1-6
clone size: NA
V gene: TRBV21-1
CDR3 protein: CASSKSNRGGGSPLHF
CDR3 DNA: TGTGCCAGCAGCAAGAGCAACAGGGGCGGAGGCTCACCCCTCCACTTT

D gene: TRBD1
J gene: TRBJ1-5
clone size: once
V gene: TRBV2
CDR3 protein: CASSGDRQHQPQHF
CDR3 DNA: TGTGCCAGCAGCGGGGACAGGCAGCATCAGCCCCAGCATTTT

D gene: TRBD1
J gene: TRBJ1-2
clone size: few
V gene: TRBV7-8
CDR3 protein: CASSAASGGDYGYTF
CDR3 DNA: TGTGCCAGCAGCGCGGCATCAGGGGGCGACTATGGCTACACCTTC

D gene: NA
J gene: TRBJ2-7
clone size: NA
V gene: TRBV2
CDR3 protein: CASSERGGVNYEQYF
CDR3 DNA: TGTGCCAGCAGTGAACGCGGTGGGGTCAACTACGAGCAGTACTTC

D gene: NA
J gene: TRBJ2-5
clone size: NA
V gene: TRBV5-6
CDR3 protein: CASSLLRAVQETQYF
CDR3 DNA: TGTGCCAGCAGCTTGTTAAGGGCGGTCCAAGAGACCCAGTACTTC

D gene: TRBD2
J gene: TRBJ2-5
clone size: NA
V gene: TRBV5-6
CDR3 protein: CASSLALAGGGDQETQYF
CDR3 DNA: TGTGCCAGCAGCTTGGCGCTAGCGGGAGGGGGAGACCAAGAGACCCAGTACTTC

D gene: NA
J gene: TRBJ1-5
clone size: NA
V gene: TRBV30
CDR3 protein: CAWADRFDQPQHF
CDR3 DNA: TGTGCCTGGGCGGATAGGTTCGATCAGCCCCAGCATTTT

D gene: NA
J gene: TRBJ2-7
clone size: NA
V gene: TRBV12-3/TRBV12-4
CDR3 protein: CASSFWVYEQYF
CDR3 DNA: TGTGCCAGCAGTTTCTGGGTCTACGAGCAGTACTTC

D gene: NA
J gene: TRBJ2-2
clone size: NA
V gene: TRBV6-6
CDR3 protein: CASSTTLIGELFF
CDR3 DNA: TGTGCCAGCAGTACCACTCTGATCGGGGAGCTGTTTTTT

D gene: NA
J gene: TRBJ2-1
clone size: NA
V gene: TRBV9
CDR3 protein: CASSVATRGENEQFF
CDR3 DNA: TGTGCCAGCAGCGTAGCTACAAGGGGGGAAAATGAGCAGTTCTTC

D gene: NA
J gene: TRBJ2-6
clone size: NA
V gene: TRBV9
CDR3 protein: CASSAAQGGSTGANVLTF
CDR3 DNA: TGTGCCAGCAGCGCGGCTCAGGGGGGGAGCACTGGGGCCAACGTCCTGACTTTC

D gene: TRBD2
J gene: TRBJ2-1
clone size: NA
V gene: TRBV25-1
CDR3 protein: CASSEIGGGTYNEQFF
CDR3 DNA: TGTGCCAGCAGTGAAATTGGGGGAGGGACCTACAATGAGCAGTTCTTC

D gene: TRBD1
J gene: TRBJ2-7
clone size: NA
V gene: TRBV27
CDR3 protein: CASSAGTGAEQYF
CDR3 DNA: TGTGCCAGCAGTGCCGGGACAGGAGCCGAGCAGTACTTC

D gene: NA
J gene: TRBJ2-7
clone size: NA
V gene: TRBV30
CDR3 protein: CAWNPTVGEQYF
CDR3 DNA: TGTGCCTGGAACCCCACCGTGGGCGAGCAGTACTTC

D gene: NA
J gene: TRBJ2-6
clone size: once
V gene: TRBV24-1
CDR3 protein: CATSDPPSGANVLTF
CDR3 DNA: TGTGCCACCAGTGATCCCCCCTCTGGGGCCAACGTCCTGACTTTC

D gene: NA
J gene: TRBJ2-3
clone size: NA
V gene: TRBV14
CDR3 protein: CASSQALRDTQYF
CDR3 DNA: TGTGCCAGCAGCCAAGCATTGCGAGATACGCAGTATTTT

D gene: NA
J gene: TRBJ1-2
clone size: NA
V gene: TRBV7-2
CDR3 protein: CASSLDYAGGYTF
CDR3 DNA: TGTGCCAGCAGCTTAGATTACGCGGGGGGCTACACCTTC

D gene: NA
J gene: TRBJ1-6
clone size: NA
V gene: TRBV6-5
CDR3 protein: CASLKASGSPLHF
CDR3 DNA: TGTGCCAGCCTAAAGGCCTCTGGATCACCCCTCCACTTT

D gene: TRBD1
J gene: TRBJ1-1
clone size: NA
V gene: TRBV6-6
CDR3 protein: CASSPSRGQGTEAFF
CDR3 DNA: TGTGCCAGCAGTCCGTCCAGGGGGCAGGGCACTGAAGCTTTCTTT

D gene: NA
J gene: TRBJ1-5
clone size: NA
V gene: TRBV28
CDR3 protein: CASSLSREGQPQHF
CDR3 DNA: TGTGCCAGCAGTTTATCGAGGGAGGGACAGCCCCAGCATTTT

D gene: NA
J gene: TRBJ1-5
clone size: NA
V gene: TRBV29-1
CDR3 protein: CSVGDRNQPQHF
CDR3 DNA: TGCAGCGTTGGCGATCGCAATCAGCCCCAGCATTTT

D gene: TRBD2
J gene: TRBJ2-7
clone size: few
V gene: TRBV4-2
CDR3 protein: CASSRSGSAAYEQYF
CDR3 DNA: TGTGCCAGCAGCCGTAGCGGGAGTGCCGCCTACGAGCAGTACTTC

D gene: NA
J gene: TRBJ2-7
clone size: once
V gene: TRBV9
CDR3 protein: CASSVGSPHEQYF
CDR3 DNA: TGTGCCAGCAGCGTCGGTAGCCCCCACGAGCAGTACTTC

D gene: TRBD2
J gene: TRBJ2-7
clone size: NA
V gene: TRBV7-2
CDR3 protein: CASSLASGSLYEQYF
CDR3 DNA: TGTGCCAGCAGCTTAGCTAGCGGGAGTCTTTACGAGCAGTACTTC

D gene: NA
J gene: TRBJ1-2
clone size: NA
V gene: TRBV30
CDR3 protein: CAWSLSNYGYTF
CDR3 DNA: TGTGCCTGGAGTCTCAGTAACTATGGCTACACCTTC

D gene: NA
J gene: TRBJ1-6
clone size: NA
V gene: TRBV30
CDR3 protein: CAWELSSYNSPLHF
CDR3 DNA: TGTGCCTGGGAGCTCAGCTCCTATAATTCACCCCTCCACTTT

D gene: NA
J gene: TRBJ1-4
clone size: NA
V gene: TRBV2
CDR3 protein: CASAIRGGQEKLFF
CDR3 DNA: TGTGCCAGCGCAATCCGTGGGGGGCAAGAAAAACTGTTTTTT

D gene: NA
J gene: TRBJ2-1
clone size: NA
V gene: TRBV12-3/TRBV12-4
CDR3 protein: CASKQDGLNEQFF
CDR3 DNA: TGTGCCAGCAAACAGGACGGTCTTAATGAGCAGTTCTTC

D gene: TRBD2
J gene: TRBJ2-7
clone size: NA
V gene: TRBV19
CDR3 protein: CASSEGLAGVNEQYF
CDR3 DNA: TGTGCCAGTAGTGAGGGACTAGCGGGAGTTAACGAGCAGTACTTC

D gene: TRBD2
J gene: TRBJ2-1
clone size: NA
V gene: TRBV27
CDR3 protein: CASTGGNEQFF
CDR3 DNA: TGTGCCAGCACCGGGGGGAATGAGCAGTTCTTC

D gene: NA
J gene: TRBJ1-5
clone size: once
V gene: TRBV21-1
CDR3 protein: CASSKDGGIYSNQPQHF
CDR3 DNA: TGTGCCAGCAGCAAAGATGGGGGGATCTATAGCAATCAGCCCCAGCATTTT

D gene: NA
J gene: TRBJ1-1
clone size: NA
V gene: TRBV18
CDR3 protein: CASSPRVGDTEAFF
CDR3 DNA: TGTGCCAGCTCACCCAGGGTTGGCGACACTGAAGCTTTCTTT

D gene: TRBD2
J gene: TRBJ2-2
clone size: NA
V gene: TRBV27
CDR3 protein: CASSFRQGLAGGHGELFF
CDR3 DNA: TGTGCCAGCAGTTTTCGGCAGGGGCTAGCGGGAGGCCACGGGGAGCTGTTTTTT

D gene: NA
J gene: TRBJ1-6
clone size: few
V gene: TRBV5-6
CDR3 protein: CASSFYVF
CDR3 DNA: TGTGCCAGCAGCTTTTACGTGTTT